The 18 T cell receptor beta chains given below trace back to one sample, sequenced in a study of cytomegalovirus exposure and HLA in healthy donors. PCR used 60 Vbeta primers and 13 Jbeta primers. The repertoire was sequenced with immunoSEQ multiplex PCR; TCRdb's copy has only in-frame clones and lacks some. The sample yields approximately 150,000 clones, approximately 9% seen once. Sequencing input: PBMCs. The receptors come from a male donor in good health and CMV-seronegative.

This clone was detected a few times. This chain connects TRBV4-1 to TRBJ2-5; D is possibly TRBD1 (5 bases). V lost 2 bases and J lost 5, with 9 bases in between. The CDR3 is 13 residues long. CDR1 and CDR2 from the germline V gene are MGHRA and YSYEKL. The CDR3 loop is CASSQQGWETQYF. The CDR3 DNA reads TGCGCCAGCAGCCAACAGGGTTGGGAGACCCAGTACTTC.

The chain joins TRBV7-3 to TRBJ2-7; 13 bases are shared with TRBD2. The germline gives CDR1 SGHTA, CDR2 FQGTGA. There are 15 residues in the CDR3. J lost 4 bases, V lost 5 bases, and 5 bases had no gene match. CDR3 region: CASSKTSGGAYEQYF. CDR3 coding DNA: TGTGCCAGCAGCAAAACTAGCGGGGGGGCTTACGAGCAGTACTTC.

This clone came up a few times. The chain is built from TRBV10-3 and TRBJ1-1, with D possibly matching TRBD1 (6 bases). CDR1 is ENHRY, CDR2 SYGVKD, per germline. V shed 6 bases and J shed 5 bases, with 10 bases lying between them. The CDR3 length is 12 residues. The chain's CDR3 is CAIRSGATEAFF. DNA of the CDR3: TGTGCCATCAGGTCAGGGGCGACTGAAGCTTTCTTT.

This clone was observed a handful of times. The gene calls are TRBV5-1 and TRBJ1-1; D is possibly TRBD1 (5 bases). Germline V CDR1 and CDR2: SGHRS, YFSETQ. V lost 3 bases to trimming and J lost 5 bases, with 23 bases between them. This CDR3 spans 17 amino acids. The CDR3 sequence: CASSSIGGRGRRTEAFF. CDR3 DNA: TGCGCCAGCAGCTCGATCGGGGGGAGGGGCCGGCGAACTGAAGCTTTCTTT.

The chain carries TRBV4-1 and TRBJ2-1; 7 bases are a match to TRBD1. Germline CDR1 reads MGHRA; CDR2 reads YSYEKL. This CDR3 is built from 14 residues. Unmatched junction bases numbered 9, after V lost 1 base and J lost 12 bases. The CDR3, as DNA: TGCGCCAGCAGCCAAGTGGGGACAGCTTCTGGGCAGTTCTTC. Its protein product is CASSQVGTASGQFF.

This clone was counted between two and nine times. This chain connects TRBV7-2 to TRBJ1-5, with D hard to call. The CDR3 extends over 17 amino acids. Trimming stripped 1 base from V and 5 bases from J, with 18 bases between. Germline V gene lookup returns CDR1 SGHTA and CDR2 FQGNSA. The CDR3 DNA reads TGTGCCAGCAGCTTAGAGCTGTGGCCCCTCGGGGATCAGCCCCAGCATTTT. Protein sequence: CASSLELWPLGDQPQHF.

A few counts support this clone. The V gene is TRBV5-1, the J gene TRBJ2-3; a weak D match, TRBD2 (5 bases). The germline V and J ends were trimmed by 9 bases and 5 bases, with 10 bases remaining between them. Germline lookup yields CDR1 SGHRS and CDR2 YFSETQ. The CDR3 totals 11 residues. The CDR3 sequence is CATGEGDTQYF. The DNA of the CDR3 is TGCGCCACTGGAGAGGGAGATACGCAGTATTTT. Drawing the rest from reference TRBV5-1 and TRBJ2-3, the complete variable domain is KAGVTQTPRYLIKTRGQQVTLSCSPISGHRSVSWYQQTPGQGLQFLFEYFSETQRNKGNFPGRFSGRQFSNSRSEMNVSTLELGDSALYLCATGEGDTQYFGPGTRLTVL.

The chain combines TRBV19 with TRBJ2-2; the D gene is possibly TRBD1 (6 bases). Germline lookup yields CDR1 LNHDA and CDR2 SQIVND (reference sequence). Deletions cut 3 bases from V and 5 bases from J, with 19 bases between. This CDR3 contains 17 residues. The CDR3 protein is CASSIFQGQTGTGELFF. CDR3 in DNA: TGTGCCAGTAGTATCTTTCAGGGGCAAACGGGGACCGGGGAGCTGTTTTTT.

The CDR3 DNA is TGTGCCAGCAGTTCCACCGGGAGCGGTCACAATGAGCAGTTCTTC. Residues: CASSSTGSGHNEQFF. The chain combines TRBV27 with TRBJ2-1; D possibly corresponds to TRBD2 (6 bases). V lost 4 bases and J 5 bases, leaving 15 bases between the germline ends. In germline, CDR1 is MNHEY, CDR2 SMNVEV (reference sequence). The CDR3 loop spans 15 amino acids.

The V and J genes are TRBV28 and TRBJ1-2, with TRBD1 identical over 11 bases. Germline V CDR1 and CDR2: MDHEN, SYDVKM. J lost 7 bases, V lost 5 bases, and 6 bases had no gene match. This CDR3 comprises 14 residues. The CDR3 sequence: CASSPPDRGLGYTF. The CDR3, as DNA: TGTGCCAGCAGTCCCCCGGACAGGGGGCTTGGCTACACCTTC.

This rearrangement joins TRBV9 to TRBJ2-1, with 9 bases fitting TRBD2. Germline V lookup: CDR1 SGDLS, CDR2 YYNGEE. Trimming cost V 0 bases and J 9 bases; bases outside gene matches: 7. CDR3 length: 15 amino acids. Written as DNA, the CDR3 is TGTGCCAGCAGCGTAGGGCGGGGGGGCCGGGTTGAGCAGTTCTTC. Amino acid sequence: CASSVGRGGRVEQFF.

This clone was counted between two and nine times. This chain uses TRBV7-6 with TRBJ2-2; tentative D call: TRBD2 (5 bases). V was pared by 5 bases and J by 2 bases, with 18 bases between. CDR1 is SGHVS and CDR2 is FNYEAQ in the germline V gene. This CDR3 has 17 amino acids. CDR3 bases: TGTGCCAGCAGCAATAAGCTAGCATTTCTTAACACCGGGGAGCTGTTTTTT. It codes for CASSNKLAFLNTGELFF.

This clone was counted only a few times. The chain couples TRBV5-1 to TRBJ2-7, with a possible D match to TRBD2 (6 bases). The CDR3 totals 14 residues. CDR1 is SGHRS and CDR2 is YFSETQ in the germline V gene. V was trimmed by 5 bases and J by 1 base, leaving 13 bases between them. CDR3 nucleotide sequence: TGCGCCAGCAGGACTAGGGAAATATCCTACGAGCAGTACTTC. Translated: CASRTREISYEQYF.

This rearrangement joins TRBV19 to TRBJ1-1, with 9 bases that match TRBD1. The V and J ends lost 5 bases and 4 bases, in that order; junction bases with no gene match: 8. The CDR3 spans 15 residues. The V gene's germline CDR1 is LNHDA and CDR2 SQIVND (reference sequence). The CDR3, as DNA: TGTGCCAGTAGTCCAAACAGGGGGCTGAGCACTGAAGCTTTCTTT. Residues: CASSPNRGLSTEAFF.

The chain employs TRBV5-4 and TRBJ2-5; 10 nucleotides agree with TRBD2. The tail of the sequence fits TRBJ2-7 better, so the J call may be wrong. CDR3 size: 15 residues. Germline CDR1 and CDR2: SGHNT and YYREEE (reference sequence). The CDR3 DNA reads TGTGCCAGCAGCTTGAGGGCTAGCGGGGGCTACGAGCAGTACTTC. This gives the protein CASSLRASGGYEQYF.

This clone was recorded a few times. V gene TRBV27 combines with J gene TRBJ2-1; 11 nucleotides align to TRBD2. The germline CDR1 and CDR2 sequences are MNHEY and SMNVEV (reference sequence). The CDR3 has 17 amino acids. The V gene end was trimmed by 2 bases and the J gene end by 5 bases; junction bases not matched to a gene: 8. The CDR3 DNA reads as TGTGCCAGCAGTTTAGGCGTCGGGACTAGCGGCCACAATGAGCAGTTCTTC. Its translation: CASSLGVGTSGHNEQFF.

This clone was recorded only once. For the CDR3, the DNA is TGTGCCAGTAGTATTTTACTAGCGGGAGGGAACACCGGGGAGCTGTTTTTT. Protein: CASSILLAGGNTGELFF. The chain links TRBV19 to TRBJ2-2, with 12 bases that match TRBD2. This CDR3 spans 17 amino acids. V was pared by 3 bases and J by 1 base, with 3 bases of the junction left unmatched. Looked up from germline, CDR1 is LNHDA and CDR2 is SQIVND (reference sequence).

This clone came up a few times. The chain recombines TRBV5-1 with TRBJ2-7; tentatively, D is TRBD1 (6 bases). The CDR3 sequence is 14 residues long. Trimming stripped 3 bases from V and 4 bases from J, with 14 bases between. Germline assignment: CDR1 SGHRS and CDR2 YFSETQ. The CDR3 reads CASSWSTGRYEQYF. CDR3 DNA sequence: TGCGCCAGCAGCTGGTCGACAGGTCGGTACGAGCAGTACTTC.